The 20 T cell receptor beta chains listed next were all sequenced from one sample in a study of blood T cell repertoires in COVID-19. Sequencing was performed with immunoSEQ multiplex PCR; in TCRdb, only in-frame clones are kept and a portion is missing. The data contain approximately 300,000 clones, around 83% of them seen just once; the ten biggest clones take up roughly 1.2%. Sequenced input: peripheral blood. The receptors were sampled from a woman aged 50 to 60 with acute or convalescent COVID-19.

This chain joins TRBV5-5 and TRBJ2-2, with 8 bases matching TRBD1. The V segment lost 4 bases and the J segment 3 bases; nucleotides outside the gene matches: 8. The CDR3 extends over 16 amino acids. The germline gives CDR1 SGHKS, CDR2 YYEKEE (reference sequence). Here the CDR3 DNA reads TGTGCCAGCAGCAGCCCGGACAGGGAGGACACCGGGGAGCTGTTTTTT. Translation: CASSSPDREDTGELFF.

The CDR3 bases are TGCGCCAGCAGCACACTTATAGCGGGGCAAACCGGGGAGCTGTTTTTT. This codes for CASSTLIAGQTGELFF. The chain combines TRBV5-1 with TRBJ2-2, with 8 bases fitting TRBD2. The CDR3 extends over 16 amino acids. Germline CDR1 SGHRS, CDR2 YFSETQ. Trimming took 4 bases from V and 5 from J; bases not matched to a gene: 10.

CDR3 DNA sequence: TGTGCCATCAGAGCGGAACAGTCCTACAATGAGCAGTTCTTC. Encoded protein: CAIRAEQSYNEQFF. V gene TRBV10-3 combines with J gene TRBJ2-1; weak D call: TRBD2 (5 bases). The CDR3 has 14 residues. Germline CDR1 reads ENHRY; CDR2 reads SYGVKD. V lost 6 bases and J 1 base, leaving 10 bases between the germline ends.

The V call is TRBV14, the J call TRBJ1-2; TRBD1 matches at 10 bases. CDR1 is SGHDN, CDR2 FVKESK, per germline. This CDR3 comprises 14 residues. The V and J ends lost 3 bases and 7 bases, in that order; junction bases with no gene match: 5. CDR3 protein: CASSHVGQGTGYTF. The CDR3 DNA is TGTGCCAGCAGCCACGTGGGACAGGGGACTGGCTACACCTTC.

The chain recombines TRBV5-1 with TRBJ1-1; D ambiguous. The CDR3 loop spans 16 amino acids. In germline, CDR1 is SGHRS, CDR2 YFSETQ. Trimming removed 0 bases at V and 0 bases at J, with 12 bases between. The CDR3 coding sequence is TGCGCCAGCAGCTTGGGAGGTCGGGTCTTGAACACTGAAGCTTTCTTT. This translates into CASSLGGRVLNTEAFF.

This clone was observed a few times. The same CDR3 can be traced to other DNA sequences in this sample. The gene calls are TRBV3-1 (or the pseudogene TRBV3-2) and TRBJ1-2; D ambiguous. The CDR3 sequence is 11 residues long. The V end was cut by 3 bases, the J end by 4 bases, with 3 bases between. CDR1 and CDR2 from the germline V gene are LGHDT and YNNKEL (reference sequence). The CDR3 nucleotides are TGTGCCAGCAGCCACAGCTATGGCTACACCTTC. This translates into CASSHSYGYTF.

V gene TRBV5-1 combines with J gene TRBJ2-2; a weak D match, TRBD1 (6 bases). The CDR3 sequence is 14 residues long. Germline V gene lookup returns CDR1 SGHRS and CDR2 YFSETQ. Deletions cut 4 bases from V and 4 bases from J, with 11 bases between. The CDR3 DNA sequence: TGCGCCAGCAGCGTGGGGGCGAGCACCGGGGAGCTGTTTTTT. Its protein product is CASSVGASTGELFF.

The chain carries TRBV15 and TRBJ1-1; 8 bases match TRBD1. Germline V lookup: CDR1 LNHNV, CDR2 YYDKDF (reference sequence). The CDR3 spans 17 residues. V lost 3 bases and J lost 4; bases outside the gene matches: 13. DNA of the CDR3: TGTGCCACCAGCAGTGCCGACAGGGGTGGGGTAGGCACTGAAGCTTTCTTT. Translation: CATSSADRGGVGTEAFF.

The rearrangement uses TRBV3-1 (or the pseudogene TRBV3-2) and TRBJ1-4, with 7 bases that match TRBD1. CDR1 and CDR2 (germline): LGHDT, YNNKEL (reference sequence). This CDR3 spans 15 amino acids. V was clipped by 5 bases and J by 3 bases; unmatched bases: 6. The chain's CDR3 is CASSTQGVANEKLFF. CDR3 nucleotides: TGTGCCAGCAGCACCCAGGGGGTAGCTAATGAAAAACTGTTTTTT.

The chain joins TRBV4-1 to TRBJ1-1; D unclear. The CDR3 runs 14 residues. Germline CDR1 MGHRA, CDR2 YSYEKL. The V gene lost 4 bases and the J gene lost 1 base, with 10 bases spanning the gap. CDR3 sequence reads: CASSLSRGNTEAFF. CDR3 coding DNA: TGCGCCAGCAGCCTCTCACGGGGGAACACTGAAGCTTTCTTT.

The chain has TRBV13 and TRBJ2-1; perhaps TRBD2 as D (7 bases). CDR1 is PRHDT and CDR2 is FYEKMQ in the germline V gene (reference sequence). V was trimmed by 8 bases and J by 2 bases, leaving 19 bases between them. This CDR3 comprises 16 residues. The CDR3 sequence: CASQREGGFTYNEQFF. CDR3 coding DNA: TGTGCCAGCCAGAGGGAGGGGGGGTTCACCTACAATGAGCAGTTCTTC.

The CDR3, as DNA: TGTGCCAGCAGTTACGTGCCCCGACAAGGAGGCTACACCTTC. Its translation is CASSYVPRQGGYTF. This chain links TRBV6-2 or TRBV6-3 with TRBJ1-2; D gene unclear. Germline lookup yields CDR1 MNHEY and CDR2 SVGEGT. This CDR3 contains 14 residues. Trimming left V 2 bases short and J 8 bases short, with 15 bases between.

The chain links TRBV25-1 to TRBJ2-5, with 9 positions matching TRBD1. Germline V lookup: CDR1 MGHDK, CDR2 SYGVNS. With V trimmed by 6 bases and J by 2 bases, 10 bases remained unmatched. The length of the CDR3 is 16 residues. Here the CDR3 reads CASSRTPGQGQETQYF. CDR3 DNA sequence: TGTGCCAGCAGCAGAACTCCGGGACAGGGACAAGAGACCCAGTACTTC.

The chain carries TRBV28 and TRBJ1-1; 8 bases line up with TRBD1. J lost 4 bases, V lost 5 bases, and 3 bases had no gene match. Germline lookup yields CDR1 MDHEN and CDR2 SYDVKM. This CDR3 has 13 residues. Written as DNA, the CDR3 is TGTGCCAGCAGTGGGGACAGGATCACTGAAGCTTTCTTT. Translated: CASSGDRITEAFF.

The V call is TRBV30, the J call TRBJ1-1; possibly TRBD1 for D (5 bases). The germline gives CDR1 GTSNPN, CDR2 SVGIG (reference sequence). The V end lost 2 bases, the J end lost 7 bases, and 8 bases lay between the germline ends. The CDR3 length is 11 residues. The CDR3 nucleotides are TGTGCCTGGAGTCGGGGGGATGAAGCTTTCTTT. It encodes CAWSRGDEAFF.

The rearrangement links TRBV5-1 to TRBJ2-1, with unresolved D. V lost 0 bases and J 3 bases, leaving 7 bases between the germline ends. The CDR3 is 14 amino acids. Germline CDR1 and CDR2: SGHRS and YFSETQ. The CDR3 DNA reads TGCGCCAGCAGCTTGGAGTACAGCTACAATGAGCAGTTCTTC. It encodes CASSLEYSYNEQFF.

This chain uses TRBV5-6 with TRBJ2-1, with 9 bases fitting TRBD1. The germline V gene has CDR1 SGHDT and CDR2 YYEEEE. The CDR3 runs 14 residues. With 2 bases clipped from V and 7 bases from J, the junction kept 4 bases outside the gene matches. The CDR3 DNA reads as TGTGCCAGCAGCTTTCTACAGGGGGCAAATGAGCAGTTCTTC. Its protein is CASSFLQGANEQFF.

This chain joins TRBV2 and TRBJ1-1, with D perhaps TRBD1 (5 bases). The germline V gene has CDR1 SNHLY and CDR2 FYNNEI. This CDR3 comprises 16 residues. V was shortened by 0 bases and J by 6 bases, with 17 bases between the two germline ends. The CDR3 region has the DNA TGTGCCAGCAGTGAAGCGCTTCAGGGACTGGGCGCTGAAGCTTTCTTT. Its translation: CASSEALQGLGAEAFF.

The CDR3 sequence: CASSLGGPAIYEQYF. CDR3 coding DNA: TGTGCCAGCAGCTTGGGAGGGCCAGCGATCTACGAGCAGTACTTC. The chain couples TRBV5-4 to TRBJ2-7; weak D call: TRBD2 (5 bases). Looked up from germline, CDR1 is SGHNT and CDR2 is YYREEE (reference sequence). The CDR3 sequence is 15 residues long. V was clipped by 0 bases and J by 3 bases, with 13 bases between them.

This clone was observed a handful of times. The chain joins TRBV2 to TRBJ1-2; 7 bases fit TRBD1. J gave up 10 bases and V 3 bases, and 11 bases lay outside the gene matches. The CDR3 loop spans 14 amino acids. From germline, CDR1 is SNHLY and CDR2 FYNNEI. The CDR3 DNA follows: TGTGCCAGCAGTGATGCTACAGGGGTTCAGGTCTACACCTTC. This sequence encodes CASSDATGVQVYTF.